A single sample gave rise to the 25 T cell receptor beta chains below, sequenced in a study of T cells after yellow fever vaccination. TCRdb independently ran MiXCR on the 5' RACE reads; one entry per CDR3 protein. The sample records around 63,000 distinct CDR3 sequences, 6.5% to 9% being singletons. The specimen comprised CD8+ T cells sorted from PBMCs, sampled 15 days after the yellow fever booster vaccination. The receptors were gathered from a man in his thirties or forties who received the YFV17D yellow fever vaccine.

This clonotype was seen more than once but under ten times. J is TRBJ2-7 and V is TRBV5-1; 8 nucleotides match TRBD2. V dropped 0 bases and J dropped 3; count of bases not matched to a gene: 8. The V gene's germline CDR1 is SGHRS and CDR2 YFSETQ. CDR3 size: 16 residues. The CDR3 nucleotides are TGCGCCAGCAGCTTGGTAGATCCAGCGGGAGTCTACGAGCAGTACTTC. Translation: CASSLVDPAGVYEQYF.

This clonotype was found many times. The CDR3 DNA reads as TGTGCCAGCAGTTCTCTGGGGGACCGCAACAATGAGCAGTTCTTC. It yields the protein CASSSLGDRNNEQFF. The V gene is TRBV12-3 or TRBV12-4, the J gene TRBJ2-1, with D tentatively TRBD1 or TRBD2 (5 bases each). The CDR3 consists of 15 residues. The V end lost 4 bases, the J end lost 5 bases, and 15 bases lay between the germline ends.

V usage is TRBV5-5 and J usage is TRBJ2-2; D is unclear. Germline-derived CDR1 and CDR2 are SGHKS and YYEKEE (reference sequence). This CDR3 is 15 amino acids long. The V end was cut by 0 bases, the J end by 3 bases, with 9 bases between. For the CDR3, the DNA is TGTGCCAGCAGCTTGGACTTCAGTTACACCGGGGAGCTGTTTTTT. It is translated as CASSLDFSYTGELFF.

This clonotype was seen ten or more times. This CDR3 is CASSLSDLGNTQYF. DNA of the CDR3: TGTGCCAGCAGTTTATCCGATCTAGGAAATACGCAGTATTTT. This chain joins TRBV27 and TRBJ2-3, with unresolved D. This CDR3 has 14 residues. The germline V gene has CDR1 MNHEY and CDR2 SMNVEV (reference sequence). Trimming cost V 0 bases and J 7 bases, with 11 bases left between them.

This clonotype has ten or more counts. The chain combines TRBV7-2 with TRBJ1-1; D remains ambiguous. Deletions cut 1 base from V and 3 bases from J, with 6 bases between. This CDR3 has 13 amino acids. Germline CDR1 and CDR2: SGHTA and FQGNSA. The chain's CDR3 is CASSLGWDTEAFF. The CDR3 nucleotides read TGTGCCAGCAGCTTAGGGTGGGACACTGAAGCTTTCTTT.

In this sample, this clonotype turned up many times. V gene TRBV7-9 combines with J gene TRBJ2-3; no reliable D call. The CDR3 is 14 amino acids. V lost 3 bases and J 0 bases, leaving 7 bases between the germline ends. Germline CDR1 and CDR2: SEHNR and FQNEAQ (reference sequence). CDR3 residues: CASSFRSSTDTQYF. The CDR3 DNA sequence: TGTGCCAGCAGCTTTCGTAGTAGCACAGATACGCAGTATTTT.

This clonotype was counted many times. CDR3 DNA: TGTGCCAGCAGCTTAGGTTCTTCAGGGACCTACGAGCAGTACTTC. Translated: CASSLGSSGTYEQYF. V and J are TRBV7-8 and TRBJ2-7; D perhaps matches TRBD1 (5 bases). The germline gives CDR1 SGHVS, CDR2 FQNEAQ. The CDR3 has 15 residues. The V end lost 1 base, the J end lost 2 bases, and 12 bases lay between the germline ends.

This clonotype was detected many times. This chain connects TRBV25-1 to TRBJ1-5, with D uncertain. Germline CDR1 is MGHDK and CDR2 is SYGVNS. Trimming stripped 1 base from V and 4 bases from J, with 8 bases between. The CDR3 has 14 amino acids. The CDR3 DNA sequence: TGTGCCAGCAGTGAATTTAGGGATAATCAGCCCCAGCATTTT. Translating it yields CASSEFRDNQPQHF.

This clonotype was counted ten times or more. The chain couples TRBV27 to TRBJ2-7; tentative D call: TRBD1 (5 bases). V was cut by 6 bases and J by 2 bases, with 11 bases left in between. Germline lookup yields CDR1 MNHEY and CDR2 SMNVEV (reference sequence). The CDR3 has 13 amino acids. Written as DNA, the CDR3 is TGTGCCAGCAGCTATAGACAGACCTACGAGCAGTACTTC. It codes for CASSYRQTYEQYF.

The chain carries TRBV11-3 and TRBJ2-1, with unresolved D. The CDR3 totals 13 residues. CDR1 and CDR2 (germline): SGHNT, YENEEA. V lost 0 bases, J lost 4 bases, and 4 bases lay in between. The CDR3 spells CASSLDLYNEQFF. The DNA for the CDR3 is TGTGCCAGCAGCTTAGATCTTTACAATGAGCAGTTCTTC. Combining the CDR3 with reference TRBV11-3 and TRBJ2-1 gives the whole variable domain EAGVVQSPRYKIIEKKQPVAFWCNPISGHNTLYWYLQNLGQGPELLIRYENEEAVDDSQLPKDRFSAERLKGVDSTLKIQPAELGDSAVYLCASSLDLYNEQFFGPGTRLTVL.

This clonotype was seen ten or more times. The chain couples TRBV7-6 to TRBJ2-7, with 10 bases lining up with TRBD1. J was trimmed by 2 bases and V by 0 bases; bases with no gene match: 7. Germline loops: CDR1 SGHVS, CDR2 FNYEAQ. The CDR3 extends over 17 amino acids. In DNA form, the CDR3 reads TGTGCCAGCAGCTTAGCGGGGGGACAGGGGTCAACCTACGAGCAGTACTTC. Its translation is CASSLAGGQGSTYEQYF. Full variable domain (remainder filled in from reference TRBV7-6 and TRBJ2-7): GAGVSQSPRYKVTKRGQDVALRCDPISGHVSLYWYRQALGQGPEFLTYFNYEAQQDKSGLPNDRFSAERPEGSISTLTIQRTEQRDSAMYRCASSLAGGQGSTYEQYFGPGTRLTVT.

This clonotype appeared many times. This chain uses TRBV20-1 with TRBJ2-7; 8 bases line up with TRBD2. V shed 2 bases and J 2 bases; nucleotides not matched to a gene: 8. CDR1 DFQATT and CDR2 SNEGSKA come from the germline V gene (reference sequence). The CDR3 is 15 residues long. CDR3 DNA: TGCAGTGCTAGAACCGTACGGGAGGGAACCTACGAGCAGTACTTC. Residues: CSARTVREGTYEQYF.

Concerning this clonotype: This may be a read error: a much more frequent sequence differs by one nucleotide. Here the CDR3 reads CANSFLQLAPEADTQYF. The DNA of the CDR3 is TGTGCCAACAGTTTCCTACAACTAGCACCAGAGGCAGATACGCAGTATTTT. This chain connects TRBV12-3 or TRBV12-4 to TRBJ2-3; D perhaps matches TRBD2 (6 bases). The CDR3 consists of 17 residues.

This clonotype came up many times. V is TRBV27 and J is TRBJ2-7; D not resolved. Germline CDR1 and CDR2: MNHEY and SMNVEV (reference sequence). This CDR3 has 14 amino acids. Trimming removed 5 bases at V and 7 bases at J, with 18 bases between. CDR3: CASSPERPIGEQYF. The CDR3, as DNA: TGTGCCAGCAGTCCCGAGCGTCCCATCGGGGAGCAGTACTTC.

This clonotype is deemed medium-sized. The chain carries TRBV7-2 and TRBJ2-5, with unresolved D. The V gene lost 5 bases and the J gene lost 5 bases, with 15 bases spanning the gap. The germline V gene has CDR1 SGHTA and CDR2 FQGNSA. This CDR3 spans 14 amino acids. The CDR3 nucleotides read TGTGCCAGCAGCATAGATCCGCCCCCGGAGACCCAGTACTTC. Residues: CASSIDPPPETQYF. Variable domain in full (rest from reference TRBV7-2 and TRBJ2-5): GAGVSQSPSNKVTEKGKDVELRCDPISGHTALYWYRQSLGQGLEFLIYFQGNSAPDKSGLPSDRFSAERTGGSVSTLTIQRTQQEDSAVYLCASSIDPPPETQYFGPGTRLLVL.

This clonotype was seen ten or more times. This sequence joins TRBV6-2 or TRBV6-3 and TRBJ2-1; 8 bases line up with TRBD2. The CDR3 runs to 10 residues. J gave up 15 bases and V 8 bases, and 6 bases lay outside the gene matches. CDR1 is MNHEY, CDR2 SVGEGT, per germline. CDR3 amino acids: CASGTRVLFF. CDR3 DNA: TGTGCCAGCGGGACTAGAGTGTTGTTCTTC.

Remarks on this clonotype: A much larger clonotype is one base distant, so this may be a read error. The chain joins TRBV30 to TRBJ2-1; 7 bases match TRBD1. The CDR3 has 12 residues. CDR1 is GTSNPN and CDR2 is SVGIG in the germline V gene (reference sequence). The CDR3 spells CAWSDDRVEQLF. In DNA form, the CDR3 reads TGTGCCTGGAGCGACGACAGGGTTGAGCAGTTATTC.

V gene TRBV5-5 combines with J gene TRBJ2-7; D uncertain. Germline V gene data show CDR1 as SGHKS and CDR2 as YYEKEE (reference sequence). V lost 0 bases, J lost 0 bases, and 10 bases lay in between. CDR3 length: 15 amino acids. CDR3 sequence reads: CASSLERGYSYEQYF. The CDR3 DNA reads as TGTGCCAGCAGCTTGGAACGAGGATACTCCTACGAGCAGTACTTC.

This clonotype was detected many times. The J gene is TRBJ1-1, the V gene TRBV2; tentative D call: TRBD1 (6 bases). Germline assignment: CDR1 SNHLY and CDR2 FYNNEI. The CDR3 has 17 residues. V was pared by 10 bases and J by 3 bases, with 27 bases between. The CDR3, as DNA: TGTGCCAACCCGGGTCCCTTAGGGGGGAGACAACACACTGAAGCTTTCTTT. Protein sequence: CANPGPLGGRQHTEAFF.

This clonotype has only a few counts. In nucleotides, the CDR3 is TGTGCCAGCAGCTTAGCCCTCGGACCAGACCCCGTCGTTTACAATGAGCAGTTCTTC. Its translation: CASSLALGPDPVVYNEQFF. This chain links TRBV11-1 with TRBJ2-1; D not resolved. CDR1 is SGHAT, CDR2 FQDESV, per germline (reference sequence). V was cut by 0 bases and J by 4 bases, with 22 bases left in between. The CDR3 consists of 19 residues.

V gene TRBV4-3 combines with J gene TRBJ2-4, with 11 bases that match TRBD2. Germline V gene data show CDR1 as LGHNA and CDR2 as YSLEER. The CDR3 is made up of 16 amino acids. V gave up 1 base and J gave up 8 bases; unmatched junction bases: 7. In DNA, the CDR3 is TGCGCCAGCAGCCAAGGAGAACTAGCGGGAGTTGACATTCAGTACTTC. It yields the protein CASSQGELAGVDIQYF.

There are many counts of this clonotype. CDR3 bases: TGTGCCAGCAACGGACAGGGACTTTATCAGCCCCAGCATTTT. It encodes CASNGQGLYQPQHF. The chain combines TRBV12-3 or TRBV12-4 with TRBJ1-5, with 8 bases identical to TRBD1. After removal of 7 bases from V and 5 bases from J, the junction contained 7 bases not matched to a gene. This CDR3 has 14 amino acids.

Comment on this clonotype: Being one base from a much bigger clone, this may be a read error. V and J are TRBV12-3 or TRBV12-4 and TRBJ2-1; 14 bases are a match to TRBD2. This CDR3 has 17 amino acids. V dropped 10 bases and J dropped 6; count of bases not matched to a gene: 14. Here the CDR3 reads CANTPGLAGEHRNEQFF. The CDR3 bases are TGTGCCAACACCCCGGGACTAGCGGGAGAACACCGCAATGAGCAGTTCTTC.

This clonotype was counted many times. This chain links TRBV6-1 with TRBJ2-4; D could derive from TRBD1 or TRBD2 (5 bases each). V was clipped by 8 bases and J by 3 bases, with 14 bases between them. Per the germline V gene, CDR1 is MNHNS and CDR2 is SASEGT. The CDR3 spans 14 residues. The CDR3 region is CASSPEGYKNIQYF. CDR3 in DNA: TGTGCCAGCTCCCCCGAGGGGTACAAAAACATTCAGTACTTC.

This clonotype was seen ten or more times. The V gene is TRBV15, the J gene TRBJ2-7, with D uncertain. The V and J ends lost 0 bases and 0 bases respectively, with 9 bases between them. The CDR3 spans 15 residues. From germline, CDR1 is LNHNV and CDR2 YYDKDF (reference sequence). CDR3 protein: CATSRDSRSSYEQYF. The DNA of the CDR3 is TGTGCCACCAGCAGAGATTCCAGGAGCTCCTACGAGCAGTACTTC.